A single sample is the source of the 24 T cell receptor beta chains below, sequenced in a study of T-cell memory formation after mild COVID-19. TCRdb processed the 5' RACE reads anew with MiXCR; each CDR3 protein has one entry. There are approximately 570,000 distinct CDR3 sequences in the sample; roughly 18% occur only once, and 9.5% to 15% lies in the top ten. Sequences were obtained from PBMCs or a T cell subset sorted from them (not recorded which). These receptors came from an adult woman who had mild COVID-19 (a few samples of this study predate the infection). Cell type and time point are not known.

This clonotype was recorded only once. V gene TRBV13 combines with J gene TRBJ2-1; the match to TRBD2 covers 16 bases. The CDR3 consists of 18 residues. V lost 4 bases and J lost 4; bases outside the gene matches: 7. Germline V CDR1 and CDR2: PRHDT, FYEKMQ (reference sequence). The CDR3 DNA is TGTGCCAGCAGCTCGGGACTAGCGGGGGGGCCGGAGTACAATGAGCAGTTCTTC. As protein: CASSSGLAGGPEYNEQFF.

The CDR3 loop is CASSLGGKAKETQYF. The CDR3 DNA sequence: TGTGCCAGCAGTTTAGGCGGGAAGGCCAAAGAGACCCAGTACTTC. This chain uses TRBV12-3 or TRBV12-4 with TRBJ2-5, with a weak D call TRBD2 (6 bases). This CDR3 has 15 residues. Trimming took 1 base from V and 3 from J, leaving 12 bases between them.

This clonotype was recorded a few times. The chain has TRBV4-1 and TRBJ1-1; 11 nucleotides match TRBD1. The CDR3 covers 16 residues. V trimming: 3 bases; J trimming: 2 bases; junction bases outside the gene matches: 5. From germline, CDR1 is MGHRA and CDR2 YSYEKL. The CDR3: CASSHLDRGRNTEAFF. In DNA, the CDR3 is TGCGCCAGCAGCCACCTGGACAGGGGGCGCAACACTGAAGCTTTCTTT.

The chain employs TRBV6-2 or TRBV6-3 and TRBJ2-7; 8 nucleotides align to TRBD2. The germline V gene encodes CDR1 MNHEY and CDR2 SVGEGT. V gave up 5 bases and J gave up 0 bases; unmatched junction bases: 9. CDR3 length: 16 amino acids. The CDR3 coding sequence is TGTGCCAGCAGTAGAATGGGAGCGGGGGCCTCCTACGAGCAGTACTTC. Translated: CASSRMGAGASYEQYF.

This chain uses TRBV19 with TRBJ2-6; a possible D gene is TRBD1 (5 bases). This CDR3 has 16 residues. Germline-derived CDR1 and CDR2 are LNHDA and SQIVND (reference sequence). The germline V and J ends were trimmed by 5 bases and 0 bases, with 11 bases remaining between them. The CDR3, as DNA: TGTGCCAGTAGTTGGGGCACGAGCTCTGGGGCCAACGTCCTGACTTTC. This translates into CASSWGTSSGANVLTF.

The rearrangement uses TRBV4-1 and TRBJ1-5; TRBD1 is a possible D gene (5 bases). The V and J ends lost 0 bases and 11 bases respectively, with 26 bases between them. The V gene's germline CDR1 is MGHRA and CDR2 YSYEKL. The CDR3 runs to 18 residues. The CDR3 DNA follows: TGCGCCAGCAGCCAAGATGGGGGTTGGGGAGCTCCTCCCGGGTCCCAGCATTTT. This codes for CASSQDGGWGAPPGSQHF.

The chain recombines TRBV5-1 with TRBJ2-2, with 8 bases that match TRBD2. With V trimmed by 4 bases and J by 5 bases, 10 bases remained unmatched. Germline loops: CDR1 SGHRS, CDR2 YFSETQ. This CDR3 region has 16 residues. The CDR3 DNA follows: TGCGCCAGCAGCGTAGCGGGACCATCGGGGACCGGGGAGCTGTTTTTT. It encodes CASSVAGPSGTGELFF.

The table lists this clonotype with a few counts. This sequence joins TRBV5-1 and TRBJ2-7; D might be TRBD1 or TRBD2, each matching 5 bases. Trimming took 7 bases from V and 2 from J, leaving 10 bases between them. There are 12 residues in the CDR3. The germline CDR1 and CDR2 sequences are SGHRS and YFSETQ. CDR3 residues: CASGTETYEQYF. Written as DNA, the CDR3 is TGCGCCAGCGGGACGGAGACCTACGAGCAGTACTTC.

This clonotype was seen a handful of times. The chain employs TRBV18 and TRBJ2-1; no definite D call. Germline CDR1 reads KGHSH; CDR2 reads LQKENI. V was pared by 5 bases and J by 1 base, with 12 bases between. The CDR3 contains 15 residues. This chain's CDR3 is CASSTSERSYNEQFF. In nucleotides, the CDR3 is TGTGCCAGCTCAACATCTGAAAGGTCCTACAATGAGCAGTTCTTC.

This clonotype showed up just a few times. For the CDR3, the DNA is TGTGCCAGCAGTGAAAAAAACCCCGTTTTAGCGGGAGATGGAGATACGCAGTATTTT. Protein sequence: CASSEKNPVLAGDGDTQYF. The chain is built from TRBV25-1 and TRBJ2-3; 9 nucleotides agree with TRBD2. Germline CDR1 and CDR2: MGHDK and SYGVNS. The trim removed 2 bases at V and 5 bases at J, leaving 17 bases unmatched. The CDR3 runs 19 residues. The complete variable domain, with remaining parts taken from reference TRBV25-1 and TRBJ2-3, reads EADIYQTPRYLVIGTGKKITLECSQTMGHDKMYWYQQDPGMELHLIHYSYGVNSTEKGDLSSESTVSRIRTEHFPLTLESARPSHTSQYLCASSEKNPVLAGDGDTQYFGPGTRLTVL.

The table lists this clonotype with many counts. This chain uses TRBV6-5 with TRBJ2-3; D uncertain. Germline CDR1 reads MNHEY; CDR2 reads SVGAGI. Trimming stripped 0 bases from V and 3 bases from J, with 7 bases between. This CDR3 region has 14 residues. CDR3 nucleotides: TGTGCCAGCAGTTACTCGCCGGGTACAGATACGCAGTATTTT. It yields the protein CASSYSPGTDTQYF.

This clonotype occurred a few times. The CDR3 loop reads CASSPSPPGSYTEAFF. In DNA form, the CDR3 reads TGTGCCAGCTCACCATCTCCTCCAGGGTCTTACACTGAAGCTTTCTTT. The chain couples TRBV18 to TRBJ1-1; tentative D call: TRBD1 (5 bases). The CDR3 contains 16 residues. Trimming stripped 2 bases from V and 3 bases from J, with 16 bases between. CDR1 and CDR2 (germline): KGHSH, LQKENI.

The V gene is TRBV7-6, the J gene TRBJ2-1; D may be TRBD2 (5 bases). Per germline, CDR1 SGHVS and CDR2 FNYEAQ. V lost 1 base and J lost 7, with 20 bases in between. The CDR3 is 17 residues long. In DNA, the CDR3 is TGTGCCAGCAGCTTAGACTCCAAGCGGCCGAAGAGAAATGAGCAGTTCTTC. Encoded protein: CASSLDSKRPKRNEQFF.

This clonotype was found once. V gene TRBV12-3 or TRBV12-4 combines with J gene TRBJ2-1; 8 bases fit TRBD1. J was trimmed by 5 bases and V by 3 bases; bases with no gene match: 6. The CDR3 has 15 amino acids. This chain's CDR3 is CASSFLGQVHNEQFF. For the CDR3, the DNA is TGTGCCAGCAGTTTTTTGGGACAGGTTCACAATGAGCAGTTCTTC.

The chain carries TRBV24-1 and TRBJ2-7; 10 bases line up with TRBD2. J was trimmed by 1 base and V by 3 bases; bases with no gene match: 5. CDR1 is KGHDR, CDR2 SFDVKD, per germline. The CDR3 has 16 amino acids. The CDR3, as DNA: TGTGCCACCAGTGATAGGGCTAGCGGGAGATCCTACGAGCAGTACTTC. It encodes CATSDRASGRSYEQYF.

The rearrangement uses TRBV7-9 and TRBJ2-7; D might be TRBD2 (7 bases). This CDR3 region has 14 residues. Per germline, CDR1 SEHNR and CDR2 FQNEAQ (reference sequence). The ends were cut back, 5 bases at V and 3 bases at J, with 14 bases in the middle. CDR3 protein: CASSRRGGDYEQYF. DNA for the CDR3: TGTGCCAGCAGCCGCAGGGGAGGGGACTACGAGCAGTACTTC.

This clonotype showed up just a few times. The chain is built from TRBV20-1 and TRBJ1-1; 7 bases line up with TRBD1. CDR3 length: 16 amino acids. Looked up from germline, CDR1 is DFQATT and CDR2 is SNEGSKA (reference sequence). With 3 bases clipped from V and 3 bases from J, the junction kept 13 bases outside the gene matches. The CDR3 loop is CSARNGQANWDTEAFF. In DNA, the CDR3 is TGCAGTGCTAGGAATGGACAGGCCAATTGGGACACTGAAGCTTTCTTT.

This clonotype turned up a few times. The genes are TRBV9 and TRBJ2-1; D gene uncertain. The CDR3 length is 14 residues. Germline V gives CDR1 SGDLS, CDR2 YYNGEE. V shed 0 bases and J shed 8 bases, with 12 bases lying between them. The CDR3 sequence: CASSVESNPDEQFF. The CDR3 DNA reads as TGTGCCAGCAGCGTAGAATCCAACCCCGATGAGCAGTTCTTC.

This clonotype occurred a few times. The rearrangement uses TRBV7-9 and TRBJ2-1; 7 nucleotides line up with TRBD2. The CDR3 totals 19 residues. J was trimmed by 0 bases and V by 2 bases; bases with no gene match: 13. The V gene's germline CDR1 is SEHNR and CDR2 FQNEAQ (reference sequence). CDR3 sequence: CASSLLPLAGGYSYNEQFF. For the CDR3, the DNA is TGTGCCAGCAGCTTACTTCCTTTAGCGGGCGGATACTCCTACAATGAGCAGTTCTTC.

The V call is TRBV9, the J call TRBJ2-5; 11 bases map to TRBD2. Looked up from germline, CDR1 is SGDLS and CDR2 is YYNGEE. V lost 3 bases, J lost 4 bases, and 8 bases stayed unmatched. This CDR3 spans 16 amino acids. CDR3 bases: TGTGCCAGCAGCGCAAATAGCGGGGGGGCCGCAGAGACCCAGTACTTC. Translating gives CASSANSGGAAETQYF.

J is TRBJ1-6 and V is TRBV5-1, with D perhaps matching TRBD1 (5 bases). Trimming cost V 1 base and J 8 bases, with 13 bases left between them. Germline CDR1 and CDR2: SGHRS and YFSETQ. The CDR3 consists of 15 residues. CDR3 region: CASSLIQGLDSPLHF. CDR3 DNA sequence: TGCGCCAGCAGCTTGATTCAGGGTCTAGATTCACCCCTCCACTTT.

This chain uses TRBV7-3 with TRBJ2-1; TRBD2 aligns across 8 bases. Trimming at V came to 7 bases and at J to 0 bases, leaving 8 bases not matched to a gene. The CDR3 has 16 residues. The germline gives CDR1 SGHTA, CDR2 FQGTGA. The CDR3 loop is CASTLRGGSSYNEQFF. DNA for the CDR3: TGTGCCAGCACCCTACGGGGGGGAAGCTCCTACAATGAGCAGTTCTTC. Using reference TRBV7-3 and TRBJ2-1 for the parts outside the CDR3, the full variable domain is GAGVSQTPSNKVTEKGKYVELRCDPISGHTALYWYRQSLGQGPEFLIYFQGTGAADDSGLPNDRFFAVRPEGSVSTLKIQRTERGDSAVYLCASTLRGGSSYNEQFFGPGTRLTVL.

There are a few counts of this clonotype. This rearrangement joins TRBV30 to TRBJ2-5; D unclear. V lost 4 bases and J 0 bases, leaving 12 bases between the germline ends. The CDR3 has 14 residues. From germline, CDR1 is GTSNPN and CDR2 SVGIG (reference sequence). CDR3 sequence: CAWNKDGYQETQYF. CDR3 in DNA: TGTGCCTGGAATAAGGACGGATACCAAGAGACCCAGTACTTC. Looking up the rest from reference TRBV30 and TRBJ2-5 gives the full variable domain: SQTIHQWPATLVQPVGSPLSLECTVEGTSNPNLYWYRQAAGRGLQLLFYSVGIGQISSEVPQNLSASRPQDRQFILSSKKLLLSDSGFYLCAWNKDGYQETQYFGPGTRLLVL.

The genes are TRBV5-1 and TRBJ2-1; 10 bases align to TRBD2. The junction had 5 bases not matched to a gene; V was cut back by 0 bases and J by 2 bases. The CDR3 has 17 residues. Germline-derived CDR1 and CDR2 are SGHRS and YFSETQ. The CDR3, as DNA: TGCGCCAGCAGCTTGGGCTCTAGCGGGGGCGCCTACAATGAGCAGTTCTTC. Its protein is CASSLGSSGGAYNEQFF.